Below, 27 T cell receptor beta chains from the same sample are listed, as sequenced in a study of cytomegalovirus exposure and HLA in healthy donors. Primers included in the PCR were 60 Vbeta and 13 Jbeta primers. Measured with immunoSEQ multiplex PCR; TCRdb has only the in-frame clones, and not every one. Its table lists approximately 110,000 clones. Sequencing was carried out using PBMCs. The receptors here all came from a young man in good health and CMV-seronegative.

The chain couples TRBV6-1 to TRBJ2-7, with D maybe TRBD2 (5 bases). CDR3 size: 13 residues. Looked up from germline, CDR1 is MNHNS and CDR2 is SASEGT. V lost 2 bases and J 2 bases, leaving 7 bases between the germline ends. CDR3 sequence (DNA): TGTGCCAGCAGTGAAATCGGGACCTACGAGCAGTACTTC. Its translation is CASSEIGTYEQYF.

The chain couples TRBV11-3 to TRBJ2-1, with 9 bases lining up with TRBD2. From germline, CDR1 is SGHNT and CDR2 YENEEA. With 5 bases clipped from V and 6 bases from J, the junction kept 17 bases outside the gene matches. The CDR3 runs to 18 residues. CDR3 protein: CASSPGVGRAGGGNEQFF. The CDR3 nucleotides are TGTGCCAGCAGCCCAGGGGTGGGTCGAGCGGGGGGAGGCAATGAGCAGTTCTTC.

The V gene is TRBV7-2, the J gene TRBJ1-5, with a weak D call TRBD1 (6 bases). The germline gives CDR1 SGHTA, CDR2 FQGNSA. Trimming left V 6 bases short and J 5 bases short, with 17 bases between. This CDR3 has 15 amino acids. This CDR3 is CASSFWDISDQPQHF. The CDR3 nucleotides read TGTGCCAGCAGTTTTTGGGACATCTCAGATCAGCCCCAGCATTTT.

V is TRBV2 and J is TRBJ2-3, with 14 bases fitting TRBD2. The CDR3 totals 14 residues. Germline loops: CDR1 SNHLY, CDR2 FYNNEI. The V and J ends lost 6 bases and 5 bases, in that order; junction bases with no gene match: 1. CDR3 residues: CASRGLAGVDTQYF. In DNA, the CDR3 is TGTGCCAGCAGGGGACTAGCGGGAGTAGATACGCAGTATTTT.

This chain links TRBV7-9 with TRBJ1-4; D unclear. CDR1 is SEHNR, CDR2 FQNEAQ, per germline (reference sequence). V shed 1 base and J shed 4 bases, with 7 bases lying between them. CDR3 length: 14 residues. The CDR3 nucleotides are TGTGCCAGCAGCTTAGTACAGATTAATGAAAAACTGTTTTTT. It yields the protein CASSLVQINEKLFF.

J is TRBJ1-1 and V is TRBV13; D may be TRBD1 (6 bases). The CDR3 is 12 amino acids. Germline V CDR1 and CDR2: PRHDT, FYEKMQ (reference sequence). With 6 bases removed from V and 1 base from J, the gap between germline ends came to 6 bases. The CDR3 is CASRQGNTEAFF. The CDR3 DNA sequence: TGTGCCAGCAGACAGGGGAACACTGAAGCTTTCTTT.

V usage is TRBV14 and J usage is TRBJ2-1; 9 bases fit TRBD1. Germline CDR1 SGHDN, CDR2 FVKESK. The CDR3 spans 15 residues. Trimming removed 4 bases from V and 3 bases from J; junction bases left unmatched: 4. CDR3 sequence: CASSRRDRDYNEQFF. The CDR3 DNA reads TGTGCCAGCAGCCGTCGGGACAGGGACTACAATGAGCAGTTCTTC.

The V gene is TRBV7-3, the J gene TRBJ2-2, with a possible D match to TRBD1 (5 bases). V lost 4 bases and J 2 bases, leaving 14 bases between the germline ends. The CDR3 loop spans 16 amino acids. Germline loops: CDR1 SGHTA, CDR2 FQGTGA. CDR3 sequence (DNA): TGTGCCAGCAGCTCCCCCGCAGGGCTTAACACCGGGGAGCTGTTTTTT. Translating gives CASSSPAGLNTGELFF.

V gene TRBV28 combines with J gene TRBJ2-3; TRBD2 is a possible D gene (6 bases). From germline, CDR1 is MDHEN and CDR2 SYDVKM. With 3 bases removed from V and 2 bases from J, the gap between germline ends came to 9 bases. This CDR3 spans 14 amino acids. CDR3 sequence: CASSFGTATDTQYF. CDR3 nucleotides: TGTGCCAGCAGTTTTGGGACTGCCACAGATACGCAGTATTTT.

The CDR3 coding sequence is TGTGCCAGCAGTGCTGAGAACCAGTACTTC. This sequence encodes CASSAENQYF. This sequence joins TRBV28 and TRBJ2-4; D unclear. The CDR3 is 10 amino acids. The ends were cut back, 5 bases at V and 13 bases at J, with 9 bases in the middle. Germline V gene sequence: CDR1 MDHEN, CDR2 SYDVKM. Complete variable domain (other parts from reference TRBV28 and TRBJ2-4): DVKVTQSSRYLVKRTGEKVFLECVQDMDHENMFWYRQDPGLGLRLIYFSYDVKMKEKGDIPEGYSVSREKKERFSLILESASTNQTSMYLCASSAENQYFGAGTRLSVL.

The CDR3 coding sequence is TGTGCCAGCAGCCCAGCGGGAGTGGGGAATGAGCAGTTCTTC. Its protein is CASSPAGVGNEQFF. The V gene is TRBV4-2, the J gene TRBJ2-1; 8 bases line up with TRBD2. Trimming took 4 bases from V and 7 from J; bases not matched to a gene: 6. Germline V gene data show CDR1 as LGHNA and CDR2 as YNFKEQ. The CDR3 is 14 residues long.

V and J are TRBV4-1 and TRBJ2-5, with 12 positions matching TRBD2. The ends lost 4 bases at V and 3 bases at J; junction bases unmatched: 12. The CDR3 consists of 18 residues. Germline lookup yields CDR1 MGHRA and CDR2 YSYEKL. The CDR3 DNA reads as TGCGCCAGCAGCCGTGGACTAGCGGGATTGGGATGGGAAGAGACCCAGTACTTC. Translating it yields CASSRGLAGLGWEETQYF.

The V gene is TRBV27, the J gene TRBJ1-2; TRBD1 is a possible D gene (6 bases). Germline CDR1 and CDR2: MNHEY and SMNVEV (reference sequence). The CDR3 covers 14 residues. Trimming cost V 8 bases and J 8 bases, with 21 bases left between them. CDR3 loop: CASFSKAGAQGYTF. CDR3 nucleotides: TGTGCCAGCTTCTCTAAGGCGGGGGCGCAGGGCTACACCTTC.

This sequence joins TRBV7-8 and TRBJ1-5, with a tentative D call TRBD1 (5 bases). V was pared by 1 base and J by 6 bases, with 19 bases between. Looked up from germline, CDR1 is SGHVS and CDR2 is FQNEAQ. The CDR3 consists of 17 residues. CDR3 nucleotide sequence: TGTGCCAGCAGCTTAGGAATTGCAGGGAGGGATCCTCAGCCCCAGCATTTT. Protein sequence: CASSLGIAGRDPQPQHF.

The chain links TRBV25-1 to TRBJ1-2; a weak D match, TRBD1 (5 bases). V was clipped by 5 bases and J by 8 bases, with 18 bases between them. The CDR3 contains 14 residues. Germline V gives CDR1 MGHDK, CDR2 SYGVNS. The CDR3 DNA sequence: TGTGCCAGCAGTTTCTCGGACACCGCCGTGGGCTACACCTTC. Translation gives CASSFSDTAVGYTF.

This chain connects TRBV7-9 to TRBJ2-3; D may be TRBD1 (6 bases). Germline CDR1 is SEHNR and CDR2 is FQNEAQ (reference sequence). The length of the CDR3 is 14 residues. Deletions cut 5 bases from V and 3 bases from J, with 12 bases between. The CDR3 reads CASSATGNTDTQYF. DNA for the CDR3: TGTGCCAGCAGCGCCACAGGGAATACAGATACGCAGTATTTT.

The V call is TRBV5-1, the J call TRBJ2-3, with a tentative D call TRBD2 (5 bases). Between the trimmed V and J ends, which lost 1 base and 2 bases, there was a span of 11 bases. CDR1 SGHRS and CDR2 YFSETQ come from the germline V gene. CDR3 size: 15 residues. The CDR3 coding sequence is TGCGCCAGCAGCTTGAGTGTCGGACTCACAGATACGCAGTATTTT. Translated, it gives CASSLSVGLTDTQYF.

The genes are TRBV28 and TRBJ1-5; the D gene is possibly TRBD1 (5 bases). Trimming took off 2 bases at V and 6 bases at J, with 11 bases between the two ends. Germline V gene data show CDR1 as MDHEN and CDR2 as SYDVKM. This CDR3 has 14 residues. In nucleotides, the CDR3 is TGTGCCAGCAGTTTAGAATCGGGGGTTCAGCCCCAGCATTTT. Protein: CASSLESGVQPQHF.

V is TRBV5-6 and J is TRBJ2-1, with D uncertain. The V and J ends lost 6 bases and 8 bases respectively, with 18 bases between them. CDR1 SGHDT and CDR2 YYEEEE come from the germline V gene. The CDR3 length is 14 residues. CDR3 nucleotides: TGTGCCAGCAACGAGAGATTAGTTAGCTATGAGCAGTTCTTC. Its translation is CASNERLVSYEQFF.

CDR3 residues: CASSLDRPGLAARSAYNEQFF. The CDR3 bases are TGCGCCAGCAGCTTGGATCGCCCGGGACTAGCGGCCCGAAGCGCCTACAATGAGCAGTTCTTC. V usage is TRBV5-1 and J usage is TRBJ2-1, with 11 bases matching TRBD2. The length of the CDR3 is 21 residues. Unmatched junction bases numbered 16, after V lost 0 bases and J lost 2 bases. From germline, CDR1 is SGHRS and CDR2 YFSETQ.

The chain combines TRBV9 with TRBJ2-1; maybe TRBD1 (6 bases). V lost 0 bases and J lost 0, with 10 bases in between. There are 16 residues in the CDR3. CDR1 and CDR2 from the germline V gene are SGDLS and YYNGEE. This chain's CDR3 is CASSVVGASSYNEQFF. The CDR3 DNA follows: TGTGCCAGCAGCGTAGTGGGGGCCTCCTCCTACAATGAGCAGTTCTTC.

V is TRBV4-2 and J is TRBJ2-5; weak D call: TRBD2 (7 bases). CDR1 is LGHNA and CDR2 is YNFKEQ in the germline V gene. Trimming removed 0 bases from V and 2 bases from J, with 13 bases in between. The CDR3 length is 16 residues. As DNA, the CDR3 is TGTGCCAGCAGCCAAGATGTCGAGGGGGGGCAAGAGACCCAGTACTTC. It codes for CASSQDVEGGQETQYF.

V is TRBV10-1 and J is TRBJ2-2; D is possibly TRBD1 (5 bases). Germline CDR1 WNHNN, CDR2 SYGVQD (reference sequence). The CDR3 covers 15 residues. V lost 6 bases, J lost 4 bases, and 15 bases lay in between. The CDR3 protein is CASRPWTNSTGELFF. CDR3 bases: TGCGCCAGCAGACCCTGGACAAATTCCACCGGGGAGCTGTTTTTT.

This sequence joins TRBV6-9 and TRBJ1-4, with D possibly matching TRBD1 (6 bases). CDR3 length equals 14 residues. The V end lost 10 bases, the J end lost 3 bases, and 15 bases lay between the germline ends. Germline V CDR1 and CDR2: MNHGY, SVAAGI. CDR3 protein: CANPPGHPNEKLFF. In nucleotides, the CDR3 is TGTGCCAACCCTCCGGGACACCCTAATGAAAAACTGTTTTTT.

V gene TRBV28 combines with J gene TRBJ1-5; 9 bases agree with TRBD1. The CDR3 length is 16 residues. The ends lost 5 bases at V and 6 bases at J; junction bases unmatched: 11. Germline CDR1 and CDR2: MDHEN and SYDVKM. The CDR3 spells CASSPPGQGVSQPQHF. CDR3 in DNA: TGTGCCAGCAGTCCTCCGGGACAGGGTGTAAGTCAGCCCCAGCATTTT.

The V and J genes are TRBV7-8 and TRBJ1-1; TRBD1 matches at 10 bases. The V gene end was trimmed by 5 bases and the J gene end by 1 base; junction bases not matched to a gene: 7. CDR1 SGHVS and CDR2 FQNEAQ come from the germline V gene. The CDR3 has 16 residues. The CDR3 is CASSQEGQGWNTEAFF. The CDR3, as DNA: TGTGCCAGCAGCCAAGAGGGACAGGGGTGGAACACTGAAGCTTTCTTT.

The rearrangement links TRBV7-9 to TRBJ2-3, with D perhaps matching TRBD1 (7 bases). Trimming cost V 5 bases and J 5 bases, with 17 bases left between them. Germline values: CDR1 SEHNR, CDR2 FQNEAQ (reference sequence). This CDR3 has 15 amino acids. In DNA form, the CDR3 reads TGTGCCAGCAGCCTCCGGAGGGGGCAAGGAGATACGCAGTATTTT. Translation: CASSLRRGQGDTQYF. Drawing the rest from reference TRBV7-9 and TRBJ2-3, the complete variable domain is DTGVSQNPRHKITKRGQNVTFRCDPISEHNRLYWYRQTLGQGPEFLTYFQNEAQLEKSRLLSDRFSAERPKGSFSTLEIQRTEQGDSAMYLCASSLRRGQGDTQYFGPGTRLTVL.